This T cell receptor (beta chain) was obtained from a study of shared clonotypes between healthy human individuals. The wider study: Plates per donor: three CD4 naive, three CD4 memory, two CD8 naive, one CD8 memory.

Concerning this clone itself: The same CDR3 arises from other DNA sequences in this sample as well.

Deep-level assay runs were performed. Several immunoSEQ plates received, in even portions, the genomic DNA of each subset. Sequenced by immunoSEQ multiplex PCR; TCRdb stores in-frame clones only, minus some. The data show some 2,500,000 clones, 80% to 95% seen once. CDR1 is SGHRS, CDR2 YFSETQ, per germline. V was pared by 0 bases and J by 2 bases, with 8 bases between. The CDR3 sequence is 14 residues long. V usage is TRBV5-1 and J usage is TRBJ1-2; possible D gene TRBD1, 6 bases. The receptor comes from a young man in good health. Some clones in this sample may be carry-over from other donors' samples. The sample taken for sequencing was naive CD4+ T cells from PBMCs. As for subset: CD45RA+ positively selected. The CDR3 nucleotides read TGCGCCAGCAGCTTGGTTCAGGGGAACTATGGCTACACCTTC. Its translation: CASSLVQGNYGYTF.